These 18 T cell receptor beta chains were all obtained from the same sample, sequenced in a study of T-cell memory formation after mild COVID-19. One entry per CDR3 protein results from TCRdb running MiXCR on the 5' RACE reads. Of hundreds of thousands of distinct CDR3 sequences in the sample, 18% were seen once. Sequences were obtained from PBMCs or a T cell subset sorted from them (not recorded which). The receptors were sampled from an adult woman who had mild COVID-19 (a few samples of this study predate the infection). Cell type and time point are not known.

V usage is TRBV5-1 and J usage is TRBJ2-5, with 9 positions matching TRBD2. V trimming: 1 base; J trimming: 2 bases; junction bases outside the gene matches: 3. The CDR3 consists of 15 residues. The V gene's germline CDR1 is SGHRS and CDR2 YFSETQ. The CDR3 coding sequence is TGCGCCAGCAGCTTGTTAGCGGGGGCACAAGAGACCCAGTACTTC. Amino acids: CASSLLAGAQETQYF.

This clonotype was seen a few times. The rearrangement joins TRBV7-9 to TRBJ1-6, with D maybe TRBD1 (5 bases). CDR1 and CDR2 from the germline V gene are SEHNR and FQNEAQ (reference sequence). V was trimmed by 4 bases and J by 11 bases, leaving 15 bases between them. This CDR3 is built from 14 residues. The CDR3 loop reads CASSSQGPPAPLHF. CDR3 bases: TGTGCCAGCAGCTCGCAGGGACCCCCTGCACCCCTCCACTTT.

The CDR3 loop is CAWSPGSGGGSYEQYF. CDR3 nucleotide sequence: TGTGCCTGGAGCCCCGGCTCGGGAGGGGGCAGCTACGAGCAGTACTTC. The chain recombines TRBV30 with TRBJ2-7; tentative D call: TRBD2 (8 bases). CDR3 length: 16 residues. Trimming took off 3 bases at V and 3 bases at J, with 21 bases between the two ends. CDR1 is GTSNPN, CDR2 SVGIG, per germline (reference sequence).

This clonotype was recorded a few times. The V gene is TRBV7-9, the J gene TRBJ2-2; 15 bases are a match to TRBD2. V trimming: 4 bases; J trimming: 4 bases; junction bases outside the gene matches: 10. Germline assignment: CDR1 SEHNR and CDR2 FQNEAQ (reference sequence). The CDR3 sequence is 19 residues long. The DNA of the CDR3 is TGTGCCAGCAGCTCTACAAGGACTAGCGGGGGGGCCCGCACCGGGGAGCTGTTTTTT. Protein: CASSSTRTSGGARTGELFF.

This clonotype has just a few counts. In DNA form, the CDR3 reads TGTGCCAGCAGTCTCCGGGCATATAGGCAGTTCTTC. Translated, it gives CASSLRAYRQFF. V is TRBV12-3 or TRBV12-4 and J is TRBJ2-1, with D hard to call. Trimming cost V 5 bases and J 12 bases, with 14 bases left between them. The CDR3 runs 12 residues.

The rearrangement uses TRBV5-1 and TRBJ1-1; 8 bases are a match to TRBD1. This CDR3 region has 15 residues. J gave up 5 bases and V 4 bases, and 10 bases lay outside the gene matches. Looked up from germline, CDR1 is SGHRS and CDR2 is YFSETQ. The chain's CDR3 is CASSGRTGLRTEAFF. The DNA of the CDR3 is TGCGCCAGCAGCGGGAGGACAGGGCTGAGGACTGAAGCTTTCTTT.

The V and J genes are TRBV9 and TRBJ2-7; the match to TRBD1 covers 8 bases. This CDR3 spans 16 amino acids. The ends lost 0 bases at V and 6 bases at J; junction bases unmatched: 11. CDR1 SGDLS and CDR2 YYNGEE come from the germline V gene. The DNA of the CDR3 is TGTGCCAGCAGCGTAGCCGGGACAGGTTCTATCGGCGAGCAGTACTTC. This codes for CASSVAGTGSIGEQYF.

The J gene is TRBJ1-3, the V gene TRBV15, with D perhaps matching TRBD1 (5 bases). Germline V gene sequence: CDR1 LNHNV, CDR2 YYDKDF (reference sequence). Between the trimmed V and J ends, which lost 5 bases and 4 bases, there was a span of 18 bases. The CDR3 has 16 residues. The CDR3 is CATSRSNKGRGNTIYF. DNA for the CDR3: TGTGCCACCAGCCGCTCGAATAAGGGGAGAGGAAACACCATATATTTT.

This clonotype was detected a few times. The CDR3 spells CASGRMTYNEQFF. CDR3 DNA: TGTGCCAGCGGCAGGATGACATACAATGAGCAGTTCTTC. This chain connects TRBV6-2 or TRBV6-3 to TRBJ2-1; D uncertain. This CDR3 comprises 13 residues. Trimming stripped 8 bases from V and 4 bases from J, with 12 bases between. Germline V lookup: CDR1 MNHEY, CDR2 SVGEGT.

The chain combines TRBV7-9 with TRBJ1-2, with 8 bases matching TRBD1. V shed 5 bases, J shed 7 bases, and the junction held 9 bases outside the gene matches. Germline V gives CDR1 SEHNR, CDR2 FQNEAQ (reference sequence). CDR3 length: 14 amino acids. Here the CDR3 reads CASSRFVTGVGYTF. The DNA of the CDR3 is TGTGCCAGCAGCCGTTTTGTGACAGGGGTTGGCTACACCTTC.

V gene TRBV18 combines with J gene TRBJ2-7, with D possibly being TRBD1 (6 bases). The CDR3 is 14 residues long. The V end lost 4 bases, the J end lost 2 bases, and 12 bases lay between the germline ends. CDR1 and CDR2 (germline): KGHSH, LQKENI. In nucleotides, the CDR3 is TGTGCCAGCTCACAACAGGGCAGGACCTACGAGCAGTACTTC. Translating gives CASSQQGRTYEQYF.

This clonotype was observed a few times. The V and J genes are TRBV12-3 or TRBV12-4 and TRBJ2-5; TRBD1 matches 8 bases. The CDR3 is 13 amino acids. V lost 5 bases and J lost 9; bases outside the gene matches: 8. The CDR3 here is CASSAQGAIPQYF. The CDR3 nucleotides are TGTGCCAGCAGTGCTCAGGGGGCAATACCCCAGTACTTC.

V and J are TRBV5-4 and TRBJ2-7; D is uncertain. CDR3 length: 15 amino acids. Germline CDR1 reads SGHNT; CDR2 reads YYREEE (reference sequence). With 4 bases removed from V and 0 bases from J, the gap between germline ends came to 14 bases. This CDR3 is CASSMIRGYSYEQYF. The CDR3 DNA reads as TGTGCCAGCAGCATGATCCGCGGTTACTCCTACGAGCAGTACTTC.

A few counts support this clonotype. The CDR3 coding sequence is TGTGCCAGCAGCGCCGGACCACAGGCAAACTACAATGAGCAGTTCTTC. Amino acid sequence: CASSAGPQANYNEQFF. V and J are TRBV5-6 and TRBJ2-1; the D gene is possibly TRBD1 (5 bases). V lost 4 bases and J lost 3, with 17 bases in between. Germline CDR1 reads SGHDT; CDR2 reads YYEEEE. This CDR3 has 16 residues. Using reference TRBV5-6 and TRBJ2-1 for the parts outside the CDR3, the full variable domain is DAGVTQSPTHLIKTRGQQVTLRCSPKSGHDTVSWYQQALGQGPQFIFQYYEEEERQRGNFPDRFSGHQFPNYSSELNVNALLLGDSALYLCASSAGPQANYNEQFFGPGTRLTVL.

The genes are TRBV7-8 and TRBJ2-7, with a weak D call TRBD2 (6 bases). Trimming cost V 3 bases and J 3 bases, with 18 bases left between them. The CDR3 is 16 amino acids. CDR1 and CDR2 (germline): SGHVS, FQNEAQ. Here the CDR3 reads CASSFSALKAGYEQYF. The CDR3 DNA follows: TGTGCCAGCAGCTTCTCGGCCTTGAAAGCGGGCTACGAGCAGTACTTC. The variable domain in full, with the rest retrieved from reference TRBV7-8 and TRBJ2-7, is GAGVSQSPRYKVAKRGQDVALRCDPISGHVSLFWYQQALGQGPEFLTYFQNEAQLDKSGLPSDRFFAERPEGSVSTLKIQRTQQEDSAVYLCASSFSALKAGYEQYFGPGTRLTVT.

This clonotype has a handful of counts. This chain uses TRBV6-5 with TRBJ1-2; D unclear. V was trimmed by 8 bases and J by 8 bases, leaving 18 bases between them. The V gene's germline CDR1 is MNHEY and CDR2 SVGAGI. This CDR3 has 13 amino acids. The DNA for the CDR3 is TGTGCCAGCCGCCTAAGGACTGTTCTGGGCTACACCTTC. Translating it yields CASRLRTVLGYTF.

The chain combines TRBV5-1 with TRBJ2-1; possibly TRBD1 for D (6 bases). V was cut by 4 bases and J by 0 bases, with 11 bases left in between. Looked up from germline, CDR1 is SGHRS and CDR2 is YFSETQ. The CDR3 is made up of 15 amino acids. In DNA, the CDR3 is TGCGCCAGCAGCAGGGGGACAAGCTCCTACAATGAGCAGTTCTTC. It specifies CASSRGTSSYNEQFF.

This clonotype has only a few counts. The chain has TRBV29-1 and TRBJ2-4; 10 bases fit TRBD2. The CDR3 extends over 13 amino acids. CDR1 and CDR2 (germline): SQVTM, ANQGSEA. J was trimmed by 8 bases and V by 4 bases; bases with no gene match: 5. CDR3: CSVVLAGRDIQYF. The CDR3 DNA sequence: TGCAGCGTTGTACTAGCGGGACGGGACATTCAGTACTTC.